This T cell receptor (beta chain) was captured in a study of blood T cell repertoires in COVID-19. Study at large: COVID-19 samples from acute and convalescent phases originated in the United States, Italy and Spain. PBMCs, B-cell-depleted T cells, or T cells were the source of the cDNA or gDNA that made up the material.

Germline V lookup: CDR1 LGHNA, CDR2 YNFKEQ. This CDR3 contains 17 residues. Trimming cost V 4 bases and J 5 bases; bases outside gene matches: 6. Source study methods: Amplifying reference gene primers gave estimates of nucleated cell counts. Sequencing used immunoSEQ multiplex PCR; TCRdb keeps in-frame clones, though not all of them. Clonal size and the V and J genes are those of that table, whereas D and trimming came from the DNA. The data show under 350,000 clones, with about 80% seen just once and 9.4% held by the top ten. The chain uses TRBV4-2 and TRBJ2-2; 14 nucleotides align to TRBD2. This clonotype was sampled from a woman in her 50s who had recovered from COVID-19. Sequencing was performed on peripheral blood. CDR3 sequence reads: CASSLGTSGGSTGELFF. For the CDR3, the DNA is TGTGCCAGCAGCCTTGGGACTAGCGGGGGTTCAACCGGGGAGCTGTTTTTT.